This T cell receptor (beta chain) was captured by sequencing in a study of CD4 T cells in relation to SARS-CoV-2 and coronaviruses. The data were produced by immunoSEQ multiplex PCR, yet TCRdb's version contains in-frame clones alone and is incomplete. The data show 15,000 to 20,000 clones, over 80% seen once. Per the germline V gene, CDR1 is SEHNR and CDR2 is FQNEAQ (reference sequence). The V end was cut by 0 bases, the J end by 0 bases, with 3 bases between. The CDR3 covers 14 residues. A remark on this clone: The antigen is not known.

Unexposed donor CD4+ T cells date from 2011-2018, before the COVID-19 pandemic. CD4+ T cells were isolated from the cells after about ten days of culture. The sequenced material came from CD4+ T cells from PBMCs, cultured in vitro. The clonotype was recovered from a human donor in good health. The gene calls are TRBV7-9 and TRBJ2-4; D gene unclear. CDR3 sequence (DNA): TGTGCCAGCAGCTTAGCGTTAGCCAAAAACATTCAGTACTTC. Its translation is CASSLALAKNIQYF.